Listed here is a single T cell receptor (beta chain). The antigen is undetermined. The sample originates from a study of cytomegalovirus exposure and HLA in healthy donors. The V gene's germline CDR1 is SGHTA and CDR2 FQGNSA. CDR3 size: 13 residues. The V end was cut by 4 bases, the J end by 7 bases, with 11 bases between. This PCR relied on a set of 60 Vbeta primers and 13 Jbeta primers. Generated by immunoSEQ multiplex PCR, the TCRdb table keeps only in-frame clones and is missing some. Of about 120,000 clones detected, about four fifths appear once; the ten largest clones hold around 1.5%. Whole-study findings and limits: Among the sequence variants, a highly shared cluster was likely an artifact of sequencing.

The sample consisted of PBMCs. The TCR comes from a young woman in good health and CMV-seronegative. V and J are TRBV7-2 and TRBJ1-5, with D tentatively TRBD1 (6 bases). The CDR3 bases are TGTGCCAGCAGCTCCAGGGGAGGGCAGCCCCAGCATTTT. This translates into CASSSRGGQPQHF.